This T cell receptor (beta chain) was obtained from a study of CD8 T cells in ankylosing spondylitis. The study, taken as a whole, reports: Disease-linked clones had a CD8+ phenotype and relatively low frequency in peripheral blood. Earlier authors reported some of these motif variants in reactive arthritis synovial fluid and blood.

Note on this clonotype: Its antigen remains unidentified.

V dropped 7 bases and J dropped 2 bases, with 10 bases sitting between them. The CDR3 length is 12 residues. Germline CDR1 is DFQATT and CDR2 is SNEGSKA (reference sequence). 5'-RACE, quantitative and with molecular barcodes, yielded the TCR beta libraries. TCRdb re-called the 5' RACE reads with MiXCR, one entry per CDR3 protein. The sample consists of 200,000 or so distinct CDR3 sequences, about a quarter of them appearing once. This clonotype originated in a male donor with ankylosing spondylitis or in good health (not recorded which). This chain links TRBV20-1 with TRBJ2-3; tentatively, D is TRBD2 (5 bases). What was sequenced was blood, either unsorted or a sorted T cell fraction (not recorded which). CDR3 DNA sequence: TGCAGTGTTGGGGAGACCACAGATACGCAGTATTTT. Protein product: CSVGETTDTQYF.